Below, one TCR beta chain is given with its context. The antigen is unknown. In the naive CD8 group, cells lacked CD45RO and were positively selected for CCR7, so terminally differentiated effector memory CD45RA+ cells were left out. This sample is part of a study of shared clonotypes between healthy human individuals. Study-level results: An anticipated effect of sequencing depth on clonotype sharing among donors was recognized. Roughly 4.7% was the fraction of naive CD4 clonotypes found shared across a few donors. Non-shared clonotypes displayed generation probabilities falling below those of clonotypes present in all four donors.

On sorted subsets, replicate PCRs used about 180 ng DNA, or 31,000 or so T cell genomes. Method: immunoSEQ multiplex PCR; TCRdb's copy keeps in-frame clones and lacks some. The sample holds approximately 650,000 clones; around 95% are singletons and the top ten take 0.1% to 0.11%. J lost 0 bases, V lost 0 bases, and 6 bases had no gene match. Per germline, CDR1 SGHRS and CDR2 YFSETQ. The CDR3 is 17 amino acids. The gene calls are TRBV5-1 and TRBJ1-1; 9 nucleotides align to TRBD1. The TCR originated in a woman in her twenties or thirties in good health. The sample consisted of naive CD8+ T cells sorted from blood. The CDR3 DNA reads TGCGCCAGCAGCTTGGCACAGGGGGCTGGTGTGAACACTGAAGCTTTCTTT. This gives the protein CASSLAQGAGVNTEAFF.